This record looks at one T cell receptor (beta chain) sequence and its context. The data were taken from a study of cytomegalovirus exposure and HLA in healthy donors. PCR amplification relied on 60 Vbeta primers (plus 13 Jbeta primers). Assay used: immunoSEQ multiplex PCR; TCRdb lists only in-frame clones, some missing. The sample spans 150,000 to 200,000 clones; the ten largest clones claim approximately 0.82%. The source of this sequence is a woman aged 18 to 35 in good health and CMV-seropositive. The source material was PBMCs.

For the CDR3, the DNA is TGTGCCAGCAGCGCCCGACTAGCGGGAGGCTCAGATACGCAGTATTTT. This sequence encodes CASSARLAGGSDTQYF. The chain links TRBV7-2 to TRBJ2-3; the match to TRBD2 covers 13 bases. Trimming cost V 5 bases and J 4 bases; bases outside gene matches: 6. Germline CDR1 SGHTA, CDR2 FQGNSA. The CDR3 consists of 16 residues.